Shown below are 12 T cell receptor beta chains from a single sample sequenced in a study of cytomegalovirus exposure and HLA in healthy donors. The PCR used 60 Vbeta and 13 Jbeta primers. TCRdb keeps only in-frame clones here, not all; method: immunoSEQ multiplex PCR. Of some 120,000 clones in the sample, about 80% were seen once. The sample was PBMCs. The receptor source for this set is a man aged 30 to 45 in good health and CMV-seronegative.

This rearrangement joins TRBV4-3 to TRBJ1-4; 10 nucleotides align to TRBD1. The CDR3 runs 15 residues. Germline-derived CDR1 and CDR2 are LGHNA and YSLEER. After removal of 3 bases from V and 5 bases from J, the junction contained 3 bases not matched to a gene. CDR3 nucleotide sequence: TGCGCCAGCAGCCAGACGACAGGGGGCAATGAAAAACTGTTTTTT. Translating gives CASSQTTGGNEKLFF.

This chain joins TRBV19 and TRBJ2-2; D may be TRBD2 (7 bases). The germline V gene encodes CDR1 LNHDA and CDR2 SQIVND (reference sequence). The CDR3 consists of 15 residues. With 5 bases removed from V and 4 bases from J, the gap between germline ends came to 14 bases. The DNA for the CDR3 is TGTGCCAGTAGTCCGGGGGGCCGTGTCACCGGGGAGCTGTTTTTT. Its translation is CASSPGGRVTGELFF.

The chain combines TRBV10-3 with TRBJ2-5; 7 positions match TRBD2. Germline CDR1 ENHRY, CDR2 SYGVKD. The CDR3 has 17 residues. V shed 2 bases, J shed 0 bases, and the junction held 9 bases outside the gene matches. In nucleotides, the CDR3 is TGTGCCATCAGTGAGGAGAACAGCGGGACTTACCAAGAGACCCAGTACTTC. Encoded protein: CAISEENSGTYQETQYF.

V usage is TRBV5-6 and J usage is TRBJ2-1, with TRBD2 matching over 15 bases. The CDR3 consists of 16 residues. The V gene end was trimmed by 4 bases and the J gene end by 8 bases; junction bases not matched to a gene: 7. The germline gives CDR1 SGHDT, CDR2 YYEEEE. The DNA for the CDR3 is TGTGCCAGCAGCAGCCGCGGACTAGCGGGGGGGGATGAGCAGTTCTTC. This sequence encodes CASSSRGLAGGDEQFF.

The chain is built from TRBV27 and TRBJ2-5; tentative D call: TRBD1 (5 bases). The germline CDR1 and CDR2 sequences are MNHEY and SMNVEV (reference sequence). The CDR3 is 16 amino acids. Trimming shortened V by 2 bases and J by 1 base, and 14 bases separated the two germline ends. In DNA, the CDR3 is TGTGCCAGCAGTTTACAGGGTCGATTCCCCCAAGAGACCCAGTACTTC. Translating it yields CASSLQGRFPQETQYF.

The genes are TRBV28 and TRBJ2-1, with TRBD1 matching over 10 bases. V shed 6 bases, J shed 6 bases, and the junction held 8 bases outside the gene matches. The germline V gene encodes CDR1 MDHEN and CDR2 SYDVKM. This CDR3 spans 15 amino acids. CDR3 sequence: CASRPPGTGVNEQFF. For the CDR3, the DNA is TGTGCCAGCAGACCACCCGGGACAGGGGTCAATGAGCAGTTCTTC.

This chain uses TRBV10-3 with TRBJ1-1, with D unclear. V lost 6 bases and J 0 bases, leaving 11 bases between the germline ends. Germline values: CDR1 ENHRY, CDR2 SYGVKD. The CDR3 spans 14 residues. CDR3 loop: CAISVGTLNTEAFF. CDR3 bases: TGTGCCATCAGCGTTGGCACCTTGAACACTGAAGCTTTCTTT.

This rearrangement joins TRBV11-2 to TRBJ2-5; the D gene is possibly TRBD1 (8 bases). The V and J ends lost 3 bases and 4 bases respectively, with 15 bases between them. The CDR3 sequence is 15 residues long. Per the germline V gene, CDR1 is SGHAT and CDR2 is FQNNGV. CDR3 protein: CASSFEDREGETQYF. CDR3 sequence (DNA): TGTGCCAGCAGCTTTGAGGACAGGGAGGGAGAGACCCAGTACTTC.

This sequence joins TRBV6-5 and TRBJ1-3, with 9 positions matching TRBD1. From germline, CDR1 is MNHEY and CDR2 SVGAGI. The CDR3 is 16 residues long. Losses at the gene ends were 4 bases for V and 4 bases for J; bases not matched to a gene: 8. CDR3 sequence (DNA): TGTGCCAGCAGTTCCCTACAGGGGGCAAGAGGAAACACCATATATTTT. This sequence encodes CASSSLQGARGNTIYF.

This clone was picked up a small number of times. At one of its ends the junction is not consistent with the germline gene, which may arise from a read error. The chain couples TRBV7-7 to TRBJ1-5; 7 nucleotides match TRBD1. The CDR3 covers 16 residues. Germline CDR1 reads SSHAT; CDR2 reads FNYEAQ (reference sequence). The CDR3 spells CASSLRDSLSNQPQHF. The CDR3 bases are TGTGCTAGCAGCTTAAGGGACAGCCTTAGCAATCAGCCCCAGCATTTT.

This clone has ten or more counts. This chain connects TRBV12-5 to TRBJ2-1; the D is unclear. CDR1 and CDR2 from the germline V gene are LGHNT and FRNRAP. The CDR3 totals 11 residues. V gave up 3 bases and J gave up 8 bases, with 5 bases separating them. The CDR3, as DNA: TGTGCTAGTGGTTTTAGAGATGAGCAGTTCTTC. Its translation is CASGFRDEQFF.

This chain links TRBV6-1 with TRBJ2-3; 8 bases fit TRBD2. This CDR3 is built from 17 residues. The trim removed 2 bases at V and 4 bases at J, leaving 11 bases unmatched. Per germline, CDR1 MNHNS and CDR2 SASEGT. CDR3 nucleotides: TGTGCCAGCAGTGAAACTTCCGCGGGACTAGGCCCAGATACGCAGTATTTT. As protein: CASSETSAGLGPDTQYF.